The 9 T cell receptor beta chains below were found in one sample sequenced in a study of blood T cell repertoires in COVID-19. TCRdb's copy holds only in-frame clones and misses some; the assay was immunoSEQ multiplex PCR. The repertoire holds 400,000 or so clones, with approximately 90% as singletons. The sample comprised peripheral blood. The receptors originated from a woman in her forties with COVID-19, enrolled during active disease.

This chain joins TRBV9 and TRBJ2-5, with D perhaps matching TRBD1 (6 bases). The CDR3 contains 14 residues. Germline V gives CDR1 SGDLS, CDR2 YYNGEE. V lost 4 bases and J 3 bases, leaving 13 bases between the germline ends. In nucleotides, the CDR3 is TGTGCCAGCAGCCCCGACAGGCTGAAAGAGACCCAGTACTTC. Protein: CASSPDRLKETQYF.

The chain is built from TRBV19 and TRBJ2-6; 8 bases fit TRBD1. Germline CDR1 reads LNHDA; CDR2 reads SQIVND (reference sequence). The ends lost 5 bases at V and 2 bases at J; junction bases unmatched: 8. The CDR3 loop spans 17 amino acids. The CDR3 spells CASSLRSGGTGANVLTF. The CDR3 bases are TGTGCCAGTAGTCTACGATCAGGGGGCACTGGGGCCAACGTCCTGACTTTC.

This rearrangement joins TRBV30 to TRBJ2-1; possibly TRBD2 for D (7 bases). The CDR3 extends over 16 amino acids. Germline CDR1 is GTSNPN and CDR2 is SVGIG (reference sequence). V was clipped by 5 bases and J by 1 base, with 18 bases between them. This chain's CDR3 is CAWGAGGLFSYNEQFF. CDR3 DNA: TGTGCCTGGGGGGCCGGGGGGCTTTTTTCCTACAATGAGCAGTTCTTC.

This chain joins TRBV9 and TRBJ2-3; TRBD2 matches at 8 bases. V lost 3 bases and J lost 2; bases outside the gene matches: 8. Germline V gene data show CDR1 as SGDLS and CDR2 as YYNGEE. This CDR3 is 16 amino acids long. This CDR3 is CASSAQPGLDTDTQYF. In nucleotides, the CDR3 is TGTGCCAGCAGCGCGCAACCGGGACTAGACACAGATACGCAGTATTTT.

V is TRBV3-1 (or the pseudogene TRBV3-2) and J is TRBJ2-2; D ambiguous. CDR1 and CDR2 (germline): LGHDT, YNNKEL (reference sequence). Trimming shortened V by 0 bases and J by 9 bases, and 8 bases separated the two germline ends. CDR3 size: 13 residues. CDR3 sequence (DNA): TGTGCCAGCAGCCAAGAACGTTGGCGGGAGCTGTTTTTT. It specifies CASSQERWRELFF.

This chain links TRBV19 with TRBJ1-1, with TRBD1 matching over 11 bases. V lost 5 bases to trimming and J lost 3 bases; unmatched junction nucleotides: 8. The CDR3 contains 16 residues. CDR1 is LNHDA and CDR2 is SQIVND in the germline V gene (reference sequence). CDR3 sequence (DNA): TGTGCCAGTAGTCTCAGGACAGGGGGCGCGGACACTGAAGCTTTCTTT. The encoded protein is CASSLRTGGADTEAFF.

CDR3 coding DNA: TGTGCCAGCAGTTTCGGGGGGCGCGGAGCTTTCTTT. This sequence encodes CASSFGGRGAFF. The chain links TRBV28 to TRBJ1-1, with D perhaps TRBD1 (6 bases). With 3 bases removed from V and 10 bases from J, the gap between germline ends came to 12 bases. This CDR3 comprises 12 residues. Germline V CDR1 and CDR2: MDHEN, SYDVKM.

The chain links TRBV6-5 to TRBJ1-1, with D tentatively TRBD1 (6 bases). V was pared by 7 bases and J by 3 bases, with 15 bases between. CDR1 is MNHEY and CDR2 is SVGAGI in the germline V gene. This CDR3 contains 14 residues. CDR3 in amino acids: CASIKRGGYTEAFF. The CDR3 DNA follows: TGTGCCAGCATCAAAAGGGGGGGCTACACTGAAGCTTTCTTT.

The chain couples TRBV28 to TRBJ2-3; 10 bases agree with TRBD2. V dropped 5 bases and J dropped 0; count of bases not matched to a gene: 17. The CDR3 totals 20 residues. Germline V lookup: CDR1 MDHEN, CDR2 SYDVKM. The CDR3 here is CASSPSPRGLAGESTDTQYF. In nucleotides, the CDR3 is TGTGCCAGCAGTCCATCCCCCCGGGGGCTAGCGGGGGAGAGCACAGATACGCAGTATTTT. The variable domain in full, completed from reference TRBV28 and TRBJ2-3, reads DVKVTQSSRYLVKRTGEKVFLECVQDMDHENMFWYRQDPGLGLRLIYFSYDVKMKEKGDIPEGYSVSREKKERFSLILESASTNQTSMYLCASSPSPRGLAGESTDTQYFGPGTRLTVL.